Sequencing of this T cell receptor (beta chain) was carried out in a study of shared clonotypes between healthy human individuals. Regarding the study as a whole: Larger richness was generally estimated for naive than memory subsets. Rarefaction demonstrated incomplete sorted-subset sequencing despite large depth.

The protocol was immunoSEQ multiplex PCR, while the TCRdb copy is restricted to in-frame clones and leaves out a portion. The sample lists about 2.3 million clones; approximately 90% were seen once. Trimming shortened V by 5 bases and J by 4 bases, and 19 bases separated the two germline ends. The CDR3 runs 15 residues. The germline gives CDR1 GTSNPN, CDR2 SVGIG (reference sequence). Comments on this clone: Its matching antigen is unknown.

The V and J genes are TRBV30 and TRBJ2-3, with a possible D match to TRBD2 (6 bases). Specimen: naive CD4+ T cells from PBMCs. As for subset: CD45RA+ positively selected. The TCR originated in a young man in good health. Some clones in this sample may be carry-over from other donors' samples. The CDR3 loop is CAWVAGGIEADTQYF. The CDR3, as DNA: TGTGCCTGGGTGGCCGGGGGTATTGAGGCAGATACGCAGTATTTT. Supplemented by reference TRBV30 and TRBJ2-3, the full variable domain reads SQTIHQWPATLVQPVGSPLSLECTVEGTSNPNLYWYRQAAGRGLQLLFYSVGIGQISSEVPQNLSASRPQDRQFILSSKKLLLSDSGFYLCAWVAGGIEADTQYFGPGTRLTVL.